The 20 T cell receptor beta chains below come from one sample, sequenced in a study of CD8+ T cells in alopecia areata. The treatment was: oral pan-JAK inhibitor, 5-10 mg twice daily. Once RNA had been extracted, it was reverse transcribed into cDNA to act as the sequencing template. TCRdb's table, derived via immunoSEQ multiplex PCR, lists solely in-frame clones and lacks some. The sample has 150,000 to 200,000 clones; roughly 64% are singletons. The sequenced sample was CD4+ T cells sorted from blood, obtained at week 24, from a patient treated with tofacitinib. The receptors derive from a human donor with alopecia areata.

The gene calls are TRBV7-9 and TRBJ2-7; no firm D call. Looked up from germline, CDR1 is SEHNR and CDR2 is FQNEAQ (reference sequence). V dropped 1 base and J dropped 0 bases, with 10 bases sitting between them. This CDR3 contains 15 residues. Here the CDR3 DNA reads TGTGCCAGCAGCTTAGGACCGGGTCCCTCCTACGAGCAGTACTTC. It encodes CASSLGPGPSYEQYF.

This clone has a handful of counts. The chain links TRBV7-2 to TRBJ1-2, with D possibly TRBD1 on 5 matching bases. CDR1 SGHTA and CDR2 FQGNSA come from the germline V gene. The CDR3 totals 16 residues. V gave up 2 bases and J gave up 2 bases, with 15 bases separating them. The CDR3 nucleotides read TGTGCCAGCAGCTTATCGGGCGGGGGAAGAAACTATGGCTACACCTTC. Encoded protein: CASSLSGGGRNYGYTF.

The chain carries TRBV7-2 and TRBJ2-6; D uncertain. Trimming left V 5 bases short and J 4 bases short, with 9 bases between. The CDR3 is made up of 14 amino acids. Germline CDR1 SGHTA, CDR2 FQGNSA. For the CDR3, the DNA is TGTGCCAGCAGCCCCACTCGCGGGGCCAACGTCCTGACTTTC. Amino acids: CASSPTRGANVLTF.

The rearrangement joins TRBV5-4 to TRBJ2-3, with 11 bases identical to TRBD2. This CDR3 comprises 15 residues. Looked up from germline, CDR1 is SGHNT and CDR2 is YYREEE (reference sequence). V dropped 4 bases and J dropped 1; count of bases not matched to a gene: 2. The CDR3 sequence is CASSPGLAGTDTQYF. CDR3 in DNA: TGTGCCAGCAGCCCGGGACTAGCGGGCACAGATACGCAGTATTTT.

The chain combines TRBV10-3 with TRBJ2-7, with D uncertain. CDR3 size: 12 residues. The V gene lost 0 bases and the J gene lost 5 bases, with 5 bases spanning the gap. The V gene's germline CDR1 is ENHRY and CDR2 SYGVKD. The CDR3 here is CAISESFHEQYF. The DNA of the CDR3 is TGTGCCATCAGTGAGTCGTTCCACGAGCAGTACTTC.

In its sample, this clone was seen a few times. The gene calls are TRBV27 and TRBJ2-1; tentatively, D is TRBD1 (7 bases). V lost 5 bases, J lost 9 bases, and 20 bases lay in between. The CDR3 is 15 amino acids. Looked up from germline, CDR1 is MNHEY and CDR2 is SMNVEV (reference sequence). Here the CDR3 DNA reads TGTGCCAGCAGTCCGGGGACAGAAAGGGAGGTTGAGCAGTTCTTC. Its translation: CASSPGTEREVEQFF.

The rearrangement links TRBV7-8 to TRBJ2-2, with a weak D call TRBD2 (6 bases). The germline V and J ends were trimmed by 0 bases and 1 base, with 12 bases remaining between them. This CDR3 is built from 17 residues. Germline CDR1 and CDR2: SGHVS and FQNEAQ. The CDR3 loop is CASSLAVGGQNTGELFF. CDR3 sequence (DNA): TGTGCCAGCAGCTTAGCGGTGGGAGGCCAGAACACCGGGGAGCTGTTTTTT.

The chain has TRBV7-2 and TRBJ2-2, with D maybe TRBD1 (5 bases). V was cut by 1 base and J by 7 bases, with 13 bases left in between. The V gene's germline CDR1 is SGHTA and CDR2 FQGNSA. The CDR3 is 15 residues long. As DNA, the CDR3 is TGTGCCAGCAGCTTAGTTGCAGGGCCTGACGGGGAGCTGTTTTTT. Encoded protein: CASSLVAGPDGELFF. Drawing the rest from reference TRBV7-2 and TRBJ2-2, the complete variable domain is GAGVSQSPSNKVTEKGKDVELRCDPISGHTALYWYRQSLGQGLEFLIYFQGNSAPDKSGLPSDRFSAERTGGSVSTLTIQRTQQEDSAVYLCASSLVAGPDGELFFGEGSRLTVL.

The V call is TRBV2, the J call TRBJ1-5; D possibly corresponds to TRBD1 (6 bases). V lost 6 bases and J 7 bases, leaving 19 bases between the germline ends. The CDR3 runs to 15 residues. From germline, CDR1 is SNHLY and CDR2 FYNNEI. DNA of the CDR3: TGTGCCAGCAGCCCCCTCGGAGGGGGTGGGCAGCCCCAGCATTTT. Its protein product is CASSPLGGGGQPQHF.

The chain uses TRBV5-1 and TRBJ2-2; 7 bases fit TRBD1. V was clipped by 0 bases and J by 6 bases; unmatched bases: 2. Germline assignment: CDR1 SGHRS and CDR2 YFSETQ. There are 14 residues in the CDR3. The CDR3 sequence: CASSLDRGSGELFF. The DNA for the CDR3 is TGCGCCAGCAGCTTGGACAGGGGATCCGGGGAGCTGTTTTTT. Based on the CDR3 plus reference TRBV5-1 and TRBJ2-2, the full variable domain is KAGVTQTPRYLIKTRGQQVTLSCSPISGHRSVSWYQQTPGQGLQFLFEYFSETQRNKGNFPGRFSGRQFSNSRSEMNVSTLELGDSALYLCASSLDRGSGELFFGEGSRLTVL.

This clone was counted a single time. V usage is TRBV29-1 and J usage is TRBJ1-1; D may be TRBD1 (6 bases). V was clipped by 7 bases and J by 1 base, with 13 bases between them. The CDR3 runs to 13 residues. The V gene's germline CDR1 is SQVTM and CDR2 ANQGSEA. CDR3 amino acids: CSAIRDKNTEAFF. CDR3 in DNA: TGCAGCGCTATTCGGGACAAGAACACTGAAGCTTTCTTT.

This sequence joins TRBV4-1 and TRBJ2-3; 7 bases line up with TRBD1. Unmatched junction bases numbered 2, after V lost 2 bases and J lost 3 bases. The CDR3 covers 14 residues. Germline V lookup: CDR1 MGHRA, CDR2 YSYEKL. The CDR3 reads CASSQQGVTDTQYF. The CDR3 coding sequence is TGCGCCAGCAGCCAACAGGGGGTGACAGATACGCAGTATTTT.

The chain recombines TRBV10-3 with TRBJ2-5; D possibly corresponds to TRBD2 (6 bases). The CDR3 sequence is 12 residues long. The germline V gene has CDR1 ENHRY and CDR2 SYGVKD. The germline V and J ends were trimmed by 7 bases and 5 bases, with 11 bases remaining between them. CDR3 region: CAINGRGETQYF. CDR3 in DNA: TGTGCCATCAACGGGCGGGGTGAGACCCAGTACTTC.

The chain uses TRBV29-1 and TRBJ2-3, with 8 bases aligning to TRBD1. V lost 4 bases, J lost 1 base, and 7 bases stayed unmatched. This CDR3 is 15 amino acids long. The germline gives CDR1 SQVTM, CDR2 ANQGSEA. CDR3 in DNA: TGCAGCGTTGGAGACAGGGGAGATGGCACAGATACGCAGTATTTT. Encoded protein: CSVGDRGDGTDTQYF.

This clone was seen only once. DNA of the CDR3: TGTGCCAGCAGCCCGCCCCTGAAAACAGATACGCAGTATTTT. Translating gives CASSPPLKTDTQYF. This chain uses TRBV5-6 with TRBJ2-3; D gene unclear. V dropped 4 bases and J dropped 3 bases, with 12 bases sitting between them. The V gene's germline CDR1 is SGHDT and CDR2 YYEEEE. This CDR3 is built from 14 residues.

V and J are TRBV5-4 and TRBJ1-2; D is undetermined. The CDR3 is made up of 14 amino acids. Germline V gene sequence: CDR1 SGHNT, CDR2 YYREEE (reference sequence). The V gene lost 0 bases and the J gene lost 2 bases, with 8 bases spanning the gap. Here the CDR3 reads CASSLVAGNYGYTF. DNA for the CDR3: TGTGCCAGCAGCTTGGTGGCGGGCAACTATGGCTACACCTTC. Drawing the rest from reference TRBV5-4 and TRBJ1-2, the complete variable domain is ETGVTQSPTHLIKTRGQQVTLRCSSQSGHNTVSWYQQALGQGPQFIFQYYREEENGRGNFPPRFSGLQFPNYSSELNVNALELDDSALYLCASSLVAGNYGYTFGSGTRLTVV.

The chain has TRBV5-1 and TRBJ2-2, with 13 bases matching TRBD2. Losses at the gene ends were 2 bases for V and 6 bases for J; bases not matched to a gene: 13. The CDR3 consists of 19 residues. Germline values: CDR1 SGHRS, CDR2 YFSETQ. CDR3 sequence: CASSLGLAGDSSKAGELFF. CDR3 bases: TGCGCCAGCAGCTTAGGACTAGCGGGAGACTCGTCGAAAGCCGGGGAGCTGTTTTTT.

Worth noting for this clone: In the same sample, other DNA sequences code for this CDR3. CDR3 amino acids: CSAPRETQYF. The CDR3 DNA sequence: TGCAGTGCCCCTCGGGAGACCCAGTACTTC. This chain links TRBV20-1 with TRBJ2-5, with D hard to call. V shed 6 bases and J shed 5 bases, with 7 bases lying between them. Germline V CDR1 and CDR2: DFQATT, SNEGSKA (reference sequence). The CDR3 consists of 10 residues.

On this clone: Other DNA sequences in this sample translate to the same CDR3. V and J are TRBV7-2 and TRBJ2-3; D is unclear. Per germline, CDR1 SGHTA and CDR2 FQGNSA. Trimming left V 5 bases short and J 2 bases short, with 2 bases between. The CDR3 sequence is 11 residues long. The CDR3 loop reads CASSPTDTQYF. DNA for the CDR3: TGTGCCAGCAGCCCCACAGATACGCAGTATTTT.

V is TRBV6-5 and J is TRBJ2-7; tentative D call: TRBD1 (6 bases). The CDR3 consists of 13 residues. Germline values: CDR1 MNHEY, CDR2 SVGAGI. The V end lost 7 bases, the J end lost 6 bases, and 16 bases lay between the germline ends. The CDR3 is CASTRTASGEQYF. The DNA of the CDR3 is TGTGCCAGCACTCGGACAGCGTCGGGCGAGCAGTACTTC.